This entry lists 21 T cell receptor beta chains sequenced from one sample in a study of neoadjuvant anti-PD-1 for oral cavity cancer. Specified time point: after neoadjuvant nivolumab, at surgical resection. The protocol was immunoSEQ multiplex PCR, while the TCRdb copy is restricted to in-frame clones and leaves out a portion. The sample yields about 7,800 clones, approximately 67% seen once. Sequenced here: PBMCs, sampled after nivolumab (anti-PD-1) treatment. These receptors were collected from a person aged 35-79 years with oral cavity squamous cell carcinoma.

The chain has TRBV28 and TRBJ1-3, with D tentatively TRBD1 (6 bases). The V gene's germline CDR1 is MDHEN and CDR2 SYDVKM. The ends were cut back, 3 bases at V and 1 base at J, with 19 bases in the middle. The CDR3 runs 18 residues. CDR3 region: CASSLPPDRTASGNTIYF. The CDR3 nucleotides are TGTGCCAGCAGTTTGCCTCCCGACAGGACCGCTTCTGGAAACACCATATATTTT.

This clone was detected a few times. The chain uses TRBV15 and TRBJ1-1, with D possibly TRBD1 on 6 matching bases. The V gene lost 0 bases and the J gene lost 7 bases, with 12 bases spanning the gap. The CDR3 totals 14 residues. Germline-derived CDR1 and CDR2 are LNHNV and YYDKDF (reference sequence). CDR3 in DNA: TGTGCCACCAGCAGAGATAGGGGGGCCCTTGAAGCTTTCTTT. Translated, it gives CATSRDRGALEAFF.

The chain combines TRBV10-2 with TRBJ1-1; 8 bases line up with TRBD1. With V trimmed by 4 bases and J by 4 bases, 2 bases remained unmatched. Per the germline V gene, CDR1 is WSHSY and CDR2 is SAAADI. CDR3 length: 13 residues. The CDR3 DNA reads as TGCGCCAGCAGTGTCAGGGGGCCCACTGAAGCTTTCTTT. Protein: CASSVRGPTEAFF.

This clone was seen a handful of times. The rearrangement links TRBV2 to TRBJ1-2, with 9 bases fitting TRBD1. Trimming took 7 bases from V and 4 from J; bases not matched to a gene: 10. This CDR3 contains 15 residues. CDR1 and CDR2 from the germline V gene are SNHLY and FYNNEI. For the CDR3, the DNA is TGTGCCAGCACTCCGAGGACAGGGGACGGCTATGGCTACACCTTC. Protein product: CASTPRTGDGYGYTF.

The chain employs TRBV6-1 and TRBJ2-7, with D uncertain. The CDR3 totals 14 residues. Looked up from germline, CDR1 is MNHNS and CDR2 is SASEGT. Trimming removed 3 bases at V and 0 bases at J, with 9 bases between. The chain's CDR3 is CASSEKRCSYEQYF. Written as DNA, the CDR3 is TGTGCCAGCAGTGAGAAACGGTGCTCCTACGAGCAGTACTTC.

The chain joins TRBV2 to TRBJ1-6; D not certain. Germline V gene data show CDR1 as SNHLY and CDR2 as FYNNEI. V shed 7 bases and J shed 9 bases, with 7 bases lying between them. CDR3 size: 11 residues. The CDR3 loop reads CASTLLSPLHF. The DNA of the CDR3 is TGTGCCAGCACCCTTCTTTCACCCCTCCACTTT.

This clone was seen more than once but under ten times. The V and J genes are TRBV5-8 and TRBJ1-2; 9 bases match TRBD1. Germline V CDR1 and CDR2: SGHTS, YDEGEE. J lost 5 bases, V lost 0 bases, and 11 bases had no gene match. The CDR3 length is 17 residues. CDR3 protein: CASSLVGTGQGEYGYTF. CDR3 nucleotides: TGTGCCAGCAGCTTGGTCGGAACGGGACAGGGAGAGTATGGCTACACCTTC.

The gene calls are TRBV11-3 and TRBJ2-5, with 9 bases fitting TRBD2. The ends lost 1 base at V and 0 bases at J; junction bases unmatched: 3. Germline values: CDR1 SGHNT, CDR2 YENEEA. This CDR3 is built from 16 residues. Here the CDR3 DNA reads TGTGCCAGCAGCTTAGGAAGCGGGAGGTACCAAGAGACCCAGTACTTC. Protein sequence: CASSLGSGRYQETQYF.

The chain joins TRBV11-2 to TRBJ1-6; perhaps TRBD1 as D (5 bases). Germline assignment: CDR1 SGHAT and CDR2 FQNNGV. Trimming removed 5 bases at V and 5 bases at J, with 16 bases between. The CDR3 loop spans 16 amino acids. CDR3 loop: CASSPRPGLNNSPLHF. DNA of the CDR3: TGTGCCAGCAGCCCCCGACCGGGACTGAATAATTCACCCCTCCACTTT.

The chain is built from TRBV2 and TRBJ1-1; the match to TRBD1 covers 10 bases. CDR3 length: 14 residues. V was clipped by 6 bases and J by 6 bases; unmatched bases: 7. Germline loops: CDR1 SNHLY, CDR2 FYNNEI. This chain's CDR3 is CASSVDRGSPEAFF. The CDR3, as DNA: TGTGCCAGCAGCGTGGACAGGGGGTCGCCTGAAGCTTTCTTT. Drawing the rest from reference TRBV2 and TRBJ1-1, the complete variable domain is EPEVTQTPSHQVTQMGQEVILRCVPISNHLYFYWYRQILGQKVEFLVSFYNNEISEKSEIFDDQFSVERPDGSNFTLKIRSTKLEDSAMYFCASSVDRGSPEAFFGQGTRLTVV.

The chain is built from TRBV2 and TRBJ1-1, with a weak D call TRBD1 (5 bases). The CDR3 covers 15 residues. The V and J ends lost 3 bases and 0 bases respectively, with 11 bases between them. Per the germline V gene, CDR1 is SNHLY and CDR2 is FYNNEI. CDR3 sequence reads: CASSDAGGMNTEAFF. DNA for the CDR3: TGTGCCAGCAGTGACGCTGGGGGAATGAACACTGAAGCTTTCTTT.

This chain joins TRBV7-8 and TRBJ1-4, with D perhaps matching TRBD1 (5 bases). Looked up from germline, CDR1 is SGHVS and CDR2 is FQNEAQ. CDR3 length equals 19 residues. The V and J ends lost 1 base and 8 bases respectively, with 26 bases between them. As DNA, the CDR3 is TGTGCCAGCAGCTTAGTTCGGGCAGGGATTACCCCGGTAGGGGAAAAACTGTTTTTT. It codes for CASSLVRAGITPVGEKLFF.

This chain joins TRBV27 and TRBJ2-5, with D uncertain. Trimming took off 3 bases at V and 1 base at J, with 9 bases between the two ends. This CDR3 is built from 14 residues. Germline V CDR1 and CDR2: MNHEY, SMNVEV (reference sequence). The CDR3 region is CASSFSGSQETQYF. CDR3 bases: TGTGCCAGCAGTTTCTCCGGCAGCCAAGAGACCCAGTACTTC.

The chain joins TRBV2 to TRBJ2-6, with D maybe TRBD1 (5 bases). CDR1 SNHLY and CDR2 FYNNEI come from the germline V gene. CDR3 size: 15 residues. Trimming removed 9 bases at V and 0 bases at J, with 12 bases between. The DNA of the CDR3 is TGTGCCAGAAACAGGAGAGCCTCTGGGGCCAACGTCCTGACTTTC. Protein sequence: CARNRRASGANVLTF.

This clone was seen only a few times. V is TRBV6-5 and J is TRBJ1-2; possibly TRBD1 for D (6 bases). Germline CDR1 reads MNHEY; CDR2 reads SVGAGI. The CDR3 totals 15 residues. Trimming stripped 6 bases from V and 4 bases from J, with 18 bases between. The CDR3 loop reads CASRTGPRGGYGYTF. The CDR3 DNA reads TGTGCCAGCAGAACAGGTCCCAGGGGCGGCTATGGCTACACCTTC.

The gene calls are TRBV6-4 and TRBJ2-6; D gene uncertain. The CDR3 is made up of 15 amino acids. CDR1 MRHNA and CDR2 SNTAGT come from the germline V gene. The V end lost 3 bases, the J end lost 4 bases, and 10 bases lay between the germline ends. The CDR3 loop reads CASSEGFSGANVLTF. CDR3 coding DNA: TGTGCCAGCAGTGAGGGGTTTTCCGGGGCCAACGTCCTGACTTTC.

The gene calls are TRBV15 and TRBJ1-1; D gene uncertain. V shed 0 bases and J shed 5 bases, with 13 bases lying between them. CDR3 length equals 15 residues. The germline gives CDR1 LNHNV, CDR2 YYDKDF (reference sequence). CDR3 region: CATSRDPLSGTEAFF. In DNA, the CDR3 is TGTGCCACCAGCAGAGACCCTTTATCCGGAACTGAAGCTTTCTTT.

The chain joins TRBV7-9 to TRBJ2-2; 7 bases are a match to TRBD1. V was clipped by 4 bases and J by 4 bases; unmatched bases: 9. CDR1 is SEHNR, CDR2 FQNEAQ, per germline (reference sequence). CDR3 length equals 16 residues. Here the CDR3 reads CASSSRQGRTTGELFF. CDR3 coding DNA: TGTGCCAGCAGCTCGAGACAGGGCAGGACCACCGGGGAGCTGTTTTTT.

In DNA, the CDR3 is TGTGCCAGCAGCTCGGACAGCCACAGCACAGATACGCAGTATTTT. It codes for CASSSDSHSTDTQYF. The genes are TRBV11-3 and TRBJ2-3, with D maybe TRBD1 (6 bases). The V end was cut by 4 bases, the J end by 0 bases, with 11 bases between. Germline-derived CDR1 and CDR2 are SGHNT and YENEEA. The CDR3 has 15 amino acids.

This chain joins TRBV5-1 and TRBJ2-1; TRBD2 aligns across 14 bases. Losses at the gene ends were 2 bases for V and 5 bases for J; bases not matched to a gene: 9. Germline lookup yields CDR1 SGHRS and CDR2 YFSETQ. The CDR3 totals 18 residues. The CDR3 loop reads CASSFTALTSGGDNEQFF. In DNA form, the CDR3 reads TGCGCCAGCAGCTTTACTGCGTTGACTAGCGGGGGGGACAATGAGCAGTTCTTC.

The chain combines TRBV2 with TRBJ2-1; TRBD2 aligns across 9 bases. CDR3 size: 17 residues. Per the germline V gene, CDR1 is SNHLY and CDR2 is FYNNEI. The junction had 14 bases not matched to a gene; V was cut back by 6 bases and J by 5 bases. The CDR3 nucleotides read TGTGCCAGCAGGGCCGACTGGGTAGCGGGGGTGAACAATGAGCAGTTCTTC. It yields the protein CASRADWVAGVNNEQFF.